This is a list of T cell receptor beta chains from one sample in a study of cytomegalovirus exposure and HLA in healthy donors. Sequencing used immunoSEQ multiplex PCR; TCRdb keeps in-frame clones, though not all of them. The sample lists 180,000 or so clones; roughly 77% were seen once. The source material was PBMCs. These receptors were collected from a woman aged 25 to 39 in good health and CMV-seronegative. Both conserved end residues are part of each CDR3. The D gene is left open where the match is weak. Size is stated for part of the rows, as once, few or many counts, or as a class when the clone is expanded.

TRBV27	TRBJ2-7	18	NA	NA	CASSRKTLQGPNYYEQYF	TGTGCCAGCAGTCGGAAAACCCTGCAGGGTCCTAATTACTACGAGCAGTACTTC
TRBV19	TRBJ2-1	12	NA	NA	CASSIANNEQFF	TGTGCCAGTAGTATAGCTAACAATGAGCAGTTCTTC
TRBV2	TRBJ2-5	13	NA	NA	CASNERVGETQYF	TGTGCCAGCAATGAGCGGGTAGGAGAGACCCAGTACTTC
TRBV6-5	TRBJ2-5	14	TRBD2	NA	CASRLSGGPVAQYF	TGTGCCAGCAGGCTTAGCGGGGGCCCCGTGGCCCAGTACTTC
TRBV15	TRBJ2-2	15	TRBD1	NA	CATSREQGASGELFF	TGTGCCACCAGCAGAGAGCAGGGGGCTTCTGGGGAGCTGTTTTTT
TRBV7-9	TRBJ1-2	16	TRBD1	NA	CASSPMDRSYNYGYTF	TGTGCCAGCAGCCCTATGGACAGGAGCTATAACTATGGCTACACCTTC
TRBV9	TRBJ1-1	15	NA	NA	CASSLQEVFNTEAFF	TGTGCCAGCAGCCTCCAGGAGGTTTTTAACACTGAAGCTTTCTTT
TRBV5-1	TRBJ2-2	14	NA	NA	CASSLTRSTRELFF	TGCGCCAGCAGCCTGACTAGATCCACGAGGGAGCTGTTTTTT
TRBV6-5	TRBJ2-7	15	NA	NA	CASSYSGGAVYEQYF	TGTGCCAGCAGTTACTCCGGGGGAGCCGTCTACGAGCAGTACTTC
TRBV9	TRBJ2-7	15	TRBD2	NA	CASSVDGGMIYEQYF	TGTGCCAGCAGCGTAGACGGGGGGATGATCTACGAGCAGTACTTC
TRBV10-1	TRBJ1-5	12	NA	few	CASSEGRQPQHF	TGCGCCAGCAGTGAGGGGAGACAGCCCCAGCATTTT
TRBV11-2	TRBJ1-4	19	TRBD1	once	CASSLESGQAYATNEKLFF	TGTGCCAGCAGCTTAGAGTCGGGACAGGCTTATGCAACTAATGAAAAACTGTTTTTT
TRBV5-1	TRBJ2-5	15	NA	NA	CASSLAAGAPETQYF	TGCGCCAGCAGCTTGGCCGCGGGGGCCCCAGAGACCCAGTACTTC
TRBV5-1	TRBJ2-7	12	NA	NA	CASSPSTYEQYF	TGCGCCAGCAGCCCGAGCACGTACGAGCAGTACTTC
TRBV6-1	TRBJ1-5	15	NA	NA	CATRPFQGNDQPQHF	TGTGCCACCCGACCCTTTCAGGGGAACGATCAGCCCCAGCATTTT
TRBV12-5	TRBJ1-2	15	TRBD1	NA	CASGSPGGLAYGYTF	TGTGCTAGTGGTTCACCAGGGGGTTTAGCGTATGGCTACACCTTC
TRBV5-1	TRBJ1-1	16	NA	NA	CASSLILSGLNTEAFF	TGCGCCAGCAGCTTGATCCTAAGCGGCCTGAACACTGAAGCTTTCTTT
TRBV7-9	TRBJ1-6	13	NA	NA	CASSLEPNSPLHF	TGTGCCAGCAGCTTAGAGCCAAATTCACCCCTCCACTTT
TRBV5-1	TRBJ2-7	13	NA	NA	CASSLLAAYEQYF	TGCGCCAGCAGCTTGTTGGCGGCCTACGAGCAGTACTTC
TRBV5-1	TRBJ2-1	16	NA	NA	CASSLDNGGPYNEQFF	TGCGCCAGCAGCTTGGATAACGGGGGACCCTACAATGAGCAGTTCTTC
TRBV29-1	TRBJ2-1	16	TRBD2	NA	CSVLGLAGGRNNEQFF	TGCAGCGTTCTGGGACTAGCGGGAGGGCGTAACAATGAGCAGTTCTTC
TRBV6-5	TRBJ2-3	15	TRBD2	NA	CAAQRLAGTTDTQYF	TGTGCCGCCCAAAGACTAGCGGGGACCACAGATACGCAGTATTTT
TRBV2	TRBJ2-7	14	NA	once	CASSVSRGGNEQYF	TGTGCCAGCAGTGTAAGCAGGGGTGGTAACGAGCAGTACTTC
TRBV18	TRBJ2-5	14	TRBD1	NA	CASSPRQGQETQYF	TGTGCCAGCTCACCGAGACAGGGACAGGAGACCCAGTACTTC
TRBV2	TRBJ1-5	14	NA	few	CASSDDSNNQPQHF	TGTGCCAGCAGTGACGACAGTAACAATCAGCCCCAGCATTTT
TRBV29-1	TRBJ1-1	13	NA	NA	CSVETWGAPEAFF	TGCAGCGTTGAGACCTGGGGAGCACCTGAAGCTTTCTTT
TRBV7-2	TRBJ2-1	13	NA	NA	CASSATGGNEQFF	TGTGCCAGCAGCGCAACCGGGGGAAATGAGCAGTTCTTC
TRBV19	TRBJ1-1	13	NA	NA	CASSISRGTEAFF	TGTGCCAGTAGTATCAGCAGGGGCACTGAAGCTTTCTTT
TRBV6-6	TRBJ1-5	16	NA	few	CASSYPTGQGGQPQHF	TGTGCCAGCAGTTATCCTACCGGCCAGGGAGGTCAGCCCCAGCATTTT
TRBV30	TRBJ1-1	11	NA	few	CAWSVDSEAFF	TGTGCCTGGAGTGTGGACAGTGAAGCTTTCTTT
TRBV27	TRBJ2-2	15	TRBD2	NA	CASSPSGGFTGELFF	TGTGCCAGCAGTCCTAGCGGGGGATTCACCGGGGAGCTGTTTTTT
TRBV7-9	TRBJ1-5	17	NA	many	CASSLAHLSGVGQPQHF	TGTGCCAGCAGCTTAGCGCATTTGTCAGGGGTTGGGCAGCCCCAGCATTTT
TRBV5-1	TRBJ1-1	14	NA	NA	CASSFGGANTEAFF	TGCGCCAGCAGCTTTGGGGGCGCGAACACTGAAGCTTTCTTT
TRBV7-8	TRBJ2-3	14	NA	NA	CASGLLTSTDTQYF	TGTGCCAGCGGGCTTTTAACTAGCACAGATACGCAGTATTTT
TRBV5-1	TRBJ2-5	13	NA	NA	CASSLQGGGAQYF	TGCGCCAGCAGCTTACAGGGAGGGGGGGCCCAGTACTTC
TRBV19	TRBJ1-5	14	NA	NA	CASLDRNPNQPQHF	TGTGCCAGTCTCGACAGGAATCCTAATCAGCCCCAGCATTTT
TRBV27	TRBJ1-5	19	TRBD1	NA	CASSPAGLGQVNSNQPQHF	TGTGCCAGCAGCCCCGCCGGACTGGGACAGGTAAATAGCAATCAGCCCCAGCATTTT
TRBV2	TRBJ2-7	13	NA	NA	CASSGTASYEQYF	TGTGCCAGCTCCGGGACTGCATCCTACGAGCAGTACTTC
TRBV30	TRBJ2-4	15	TRBD2	once	CAWTQRGLSKNIQYF	TGTGCCTGGACTCAGCGGGGACTTAGCAAAAACATTCAGTACTTC
TRBV5-1	TRBJ1-2	15	NA	NA	CASSLDMTANYGYTF	TGCGCCAGCAGCCTCGACATGACAGCGAACTATGGCTACACCTTC
TRBV10-1	TRBJ2-5	15	NA	NA	CASSESGLGQETQYF	TGCGCCAGCAGTGAGTCGGGACTGGGGCAAGAGACCCAGTACTTC
TRBV4-3	TRBJ2-2	17	TRBD2	NA	CASSHEKLAGNTGELFF	TGCGCCAGCAGCCACGAGAAACTAGCGGGGAACACCGGGGAGCTGTTTTTT
TRBV18	TRBJ2-5	16	TRBD1	NA	CASSDPHGTVQETQYF	TGTGCCAGCTCAGACCCCCACGGGACAGTCCAAGAGACCCAGTACTTC
TRBV2	TRBJ1-2	12	NA	NA	CASSEQNYGYTF	TGTGCCAGCAGTGAACAAAACTATGGCTACACCTTC
TRBV6-5	TRBJ2-7	14	TRBD1	few	CASSPTGGVWEQYF	TGTGCCAGCAGTCCTACAGGGGGCGTCTGGGAGCAGTACTTC
TRBV4-1	TRBJ2-7	17	NA	NA	CASSHLDAGASSYEQYF	TGCGCCAGCAGCCACCTAGATGCGGGGGCTTCCTCCTACGAGCAGTACTTC
TRBV6-1	TRBJ1-5	12	NA	few	CASSVGSQPQHF	TGTGCCAGCAGTGTGGGCAGTCAGCCCCAGCATTTT
TRBV2	TRBJ1-6	14	NA	once	CASSMDRENSPLHF	TGTGCCAGCAGTATGGACAGAGAAAATTCACCCCTCCACTTT
TRBV7-6	TRBJ1-6	17	NA	NA	CASSLSEGGSYNSPLHF	TGTGCCAGCAGCTTATCTGAGGGTGGCTCCTATAATTCACCCCTCCACTTT
TRBV6-1	TRBJ1-3	16	NA	NA	CASSELSQASGNTIYF	TGTGCCAGCAGTGAATTGAGCCAGGCATCCGGAAACACCATATATTTT
TRBV19	TRBJ1-5	17	TRBD1	NA	CASRTGGFGLGNQPQHF	TGTGCCAGTAGGACAGGGGGCTTTGGATTAGGCAATCAGCCCCAGCATTTT
TRBV19	TRBJ1-5	15	TRBD1	NA	CASSTQGISNQPQHF	TGTGCCAGTAGTACACAGGGGATCAGCAATCAGCCCCAGCATTTT
TRBV4-1	TRBJ2-1	15	NA	few	CASSQTVVAGNEQFF	TGCGCCAGCAGCCAGACGGTGGTGGCAGGCAATGAGCAGTTCTTC
TRBV10-3	TRBJ2-7	14	NA	NA	CAISKHESSYEQYF	TGTGCCATCAGCAAGCACGAATCATCCTACGAGCAGTACTTC
TRBV7-9	TRBJ1-4	14	NA	NA	CASSMVGGYEKLFF	TGTGCCAGCAGCATGGTGGGCGGGTATGAAAAACTGTTTTTT
TRBV7-9	TRBJ1-5	14	NA	NA	CASSSSSGNQPQHF	TGTGCCAGCAGTTCCTCGTCGGGCAATCAGCCCCAGCATTTT
TRBV28	TRBJ2-1	16	NA	NA	CASPKTSTDVYNEQFF	TGTGCCAGCCCGAAAACCTCGACAGACGTATACAATGAGCAGTTCTTC
TRBV2	TRBJ2-7	14	TRBD1	NA	CASSGERGLDEQYF	TGTGCCAGCAGTGGGGAAAGGGGGCTGGACGAGCAGTACTTC
TRBV7-9	TRBJ1-1	18	TRBD1	NA	CASSLGQGAGALNTEAFF	TGTGCCAGCAGCTTAGGACAGGGGGCCGGAGCCTTGAACACTGAAGCTTTCTTT
TRBV4-1	TRBJ1-2	13	NA	NA	CASSRLDSRGYTF	TGCGCCAGCAGCCGTCTGGACAGTAGGGGCTACACCTTC